These 14 T cell receptor beta chains share one sample of origin, sequenced in a study of T-cell reconstitution after alpha-beta-depleted transplantation in children. The TCRbeta library was prepared with unique molecular identifiers. MiXCR was run by TCRdb on the PCR reads, yielding one entry per CDR3 protein. Of more than 500,000 distinct CDR3 sequences in the sample, about 10% were seen once. Material: PBMCs, mostly from graft donor cells, obtained 180 days after TCRalphabeta/CD19-depleted stem cell transplant. These receptors all come from a female patient between 2 and 10 years old who had a stem cell transplant for aplastic anemia, so the T cells may come from the graft donor.

V usage is TRBV4-1 and J usage is TRBJ1-3, with D possibly TRBD1 on 5 matching bases. V was pared by 4 bases and J by 0 bases, with 10 bases between. The CDR3 consists of 15 residues. Looked up from germline, CDR1 is MGHRA and CDR2 is YSYEKL. The CDR3 here is CASSPGQTSGNTIYF. In DNA, the CDR3 is TGCGCCAGCAGCCCCGGACAAACCTCTGGAAACACCATATATTTT.

This clonotype was observed many times. The chain links TRBV11-2 to TRBJ2-1; 7 nucleotides agree with TRBD2. Germline CDR1 is SGHAT and CDR2 is FQNNGV. CDR3 length equals 14 residues. The V gene end was trimmed by 5 bases and the J gene end by 3 bases; junction bases not matched to a gene: 4. The CDR3 loop reads CASSPRDYYNEQFF. The CDR3 DNA reads as TGTGCCAGCAGCCCAAGGGACTACTACAATGAGCAGTTCTTC.

This clonotype showed up just a few times. The chain combines TRBV29-1 with TRBJ2-5; 8 bases fit TRBD1. This CDR3 has 12 residues. After removal of 6 bases from V and 7 bases from J, the junction contained 7 bases not matched to a gene. The germline V gene encodes CDR1 SQVTM and CDR2 ANQGSEA. The CDR3 DNA reads TGCAGCGTCGGCACAGGGGGATCGACCCAGTACTTC. This translates into CSVGTGGSTQYF.

This clonotype showed up many times. This rearrangement joins TRBV20-1 to TRBJ2-7; D is ambiguous. The CDR3 runs to 12 residues. From germline, CDR1 is DFQATT and CDR2 SNEGSKA (reference sequence). The ends were cut back, 1 base at V and 6 bases at J, with 10 bases in the middle. The CDR3 loop reads CSARVLVGEQYF. The CDR3, as DNA: TGCAGTGCTAGAGTGCTAGTCGGCGAGCAGTACTTC.

This clonotype was observed a handful of times. CDR3 DNA: TGCGCCAGCAGCTCACATAGAGCTAGCACAGATACGCAGTATTTT. The encoded protein is CASSSHRASTDTQYF. J is TRBJ2-3 and V is TRBV5-1; the D is unclear. The CDR3 loop spans 15 amino acids. V dropped 3 bases and J dropped 0 bases, with 11 bases sitting between them. The V gene's germline CDR1 is SGHRS and CDR2 YFSETQ.

This clonotype was counted between two and nine times. The V gene is TRBV27, the J gene TRBJ1-4; D is ambiguous. Germline CDR1 and CDR2: MNHEY and SMNVEV (reference sequence). CDR3 size: 15 residues. With 6 bases removed from V and 8 bases from J, the gap between germline ends came to 19 bases. CDR3 in amino acids: CASSPYHAAEEKLFF. CDR3 bases: TGTGCCAGCAGCCCTTACCACGCCGCAGAGGAAAAACTGTTTTTT.

This clonotype has only a few counts. The V call is TRBV20-1, the J call TRBJ2-7; D possibly corresponds to TRBD1 (7 bases). Trimming took off 2 bases at V and 4 bases at J, with 18 bases between the two ends. CDR3 size: 15 residues. Germline lookup yields CDR1 DFQATT and CDR2 SNEGSKA (reference sequence). The CDR3 sequence: CSARKGRGVSYEQYF. The CDR3 bases are TGCAGTGCTAGAAAGGGCAGGGGGGTTTCATACGAGCAGTACTTC.

The chain recombines TRBV29-1 with TRBJ1-2; D ambiguous. Trimming left V 6 bases short and J 0 bases short, with 11 bases between. Germline V gene data show CDR1 as SQVTM and CDR2 as ANQGSEA. CDR3 length: 13 residues. The CDR3 spells CSVQQSTNYGYTF. The CDR3 nucleotides are TGCAGCGTCCAACAGTCAACTAACTATGGCTACACCTTC.

This clonotype has ten or more counts. This chain connects TRBV11-2 to TRBJ2-1; D is perhaps TRBD2 (7 bases). The length of the CDR3 is 16 residues. Per germline, CDR1 SGHAT and CDR2 FQNNGV. The germline V and J ends were trimmed by 5 bases and 7 bases, with 21 bases remaining between them. The DNA of the CDR3 is TGTGCCAGCAGCCCCCGCACTAGGGGGGAGGGGAATGAGCAGTTCTTC. Translated: CASSPRTRGEGNEQFF.

This clonotype has only a few counts. This chain links TRBV6-1 with TRBJ2-2; 9 bases line up with TRBD1. V dropped 7 bases and J dropped 7; count of bases not matched to a gene: 7. Germline V gives CDR1 MNHNS, CDR2 SASEGT. The CDR3 totals 14 residues. CDR3 bases: TGTGCCAGCAATGGACAGGGGCGAGGCGGGGAGCTGTTTTTT. Protein product: CASNGQGRGGELFF.

Regarding this clonotype: A much larger clone is a single base away; this may be a read error. This rearrangement joins TRBV5-1 to TRBJ2-1; possibly TRBD2 for D (6 bases). The CDR3 runs to 14 residues. Per germline, CDR1 SGHRS and CDR2 YFSETQ. CDR3 region: CASSGGESYNDQFF. CDR3 sequence (DNA): TGCGCCAGCAGCGGAGGGGAGTCCTACAATGACCAGTTCTTC.

In this sample, this clonotype turned up a few times. The rearrangement joins TRBV29-1 to TRBJ1-2, with 11 bases identical to TRBD1. Germline CDR1 and CDR2: SQVTM and ANQGSEA. The CDR3 consists of 13 residues. V dropped 4 bases and J dropped 4; count of bases not matched to a gene: 2. CDR3 DNA: TGCAGCGTTGGGACAGGGGGCGCCTATGGCTACACCTTC. Protein: CSVGTGGAYGYTF.

In its sample, this clonotype was seen a few times. The rearrangement uses TRBV7-9 and TRBJ2-5; no firm D call. The CDR3 consists of 14 residues. Germline V CDR1 and CDR2: SEHNR, FQNEAQ (reference sequence). Deletions cut 5 bases from V and 4 bases from J, with 14 bases between. CDR3 protein: CASSPGPFGETQYF. The CDR3, as DNA: TGTGCCAGCAGCCCAGGACCCTTCGGAGAGACCCAGTACTTC.

This clonotype came up many times. This sequence joins TRBV7-2 and TRBJ2-1; D remains unclear. Trimming stripped 1 base from V and 4 bases from J, with 8 bases between. In germline, CDR1 is SGHTA, CDR2 FQGNSA. This CDR3 comprises 14 residues. The CDR3, as DNA: TGTGCCAGCAGCTTAGATGGCAGTTACAATGAGCAGTTCTTC. Translation: CASSLDGSYNEQFF.